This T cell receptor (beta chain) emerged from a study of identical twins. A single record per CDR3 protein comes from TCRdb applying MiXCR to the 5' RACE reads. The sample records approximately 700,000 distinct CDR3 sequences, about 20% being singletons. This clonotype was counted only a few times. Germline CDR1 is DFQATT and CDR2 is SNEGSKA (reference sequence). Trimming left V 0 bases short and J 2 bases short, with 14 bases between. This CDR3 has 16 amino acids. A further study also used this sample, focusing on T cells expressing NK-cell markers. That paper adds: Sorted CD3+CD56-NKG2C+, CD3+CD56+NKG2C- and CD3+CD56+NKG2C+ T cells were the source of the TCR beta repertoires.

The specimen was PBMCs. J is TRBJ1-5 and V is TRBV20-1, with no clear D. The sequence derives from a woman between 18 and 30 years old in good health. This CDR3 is CSARDKRVPGNQPQHF. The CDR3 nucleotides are TGCAGTGCTAGAGATAAAAGGGTCCCTGGCAATCAGCCCCAGCATTTT.